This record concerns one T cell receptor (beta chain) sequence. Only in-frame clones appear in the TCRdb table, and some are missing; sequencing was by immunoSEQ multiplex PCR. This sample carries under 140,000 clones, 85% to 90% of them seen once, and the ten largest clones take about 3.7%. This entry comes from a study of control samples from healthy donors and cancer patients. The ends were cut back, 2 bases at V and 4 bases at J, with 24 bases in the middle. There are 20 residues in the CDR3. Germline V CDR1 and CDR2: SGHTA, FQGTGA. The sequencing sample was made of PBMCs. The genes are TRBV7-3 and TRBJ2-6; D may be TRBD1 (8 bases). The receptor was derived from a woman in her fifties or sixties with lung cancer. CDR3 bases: TGTGCCAGCAGCTTATTGCCTAGGACAGGGAGGGGTACGGGGGCCAACGTCCTGACTTTC. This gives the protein CASSLLPRTGRGTGANVLTF.